This TCR beta chain was documented in a study of CD8+CD57+ T cells in acquired aplastic anemia. About the study: Across the sorted CD4+ and CD8+ cells, DNA amounts averaged 3.2 ug.

Study conclusions and caveats: Any difference that existed in CD8+ Simpson's diversity between patients and controls was not significant. Patients had around 30 CD8+ CDR3 sequences in common with controls (the shared set).

The length of the CDR3 is 14 residues. Trimming took 4 bases from V and 8 from J, leaving 17 bases between them. Per the germline V gene, CDR1 is SGHRS and CDR2 is YFSETQ. The authors sequenced patients whose flow cytometry had shown CD8+CD57+ cell expansion. As regards this clonotype: Its antigen is as yet unknown.

The TCR beta profiling, which covered VDJ combination and CDR3 sequence, was carried out using genomic DNA as the template. Using its own MiXCR run on the reads, TCRdb lists one record per CDR3 protein. The sample records about 260,000 distinct CDR3 sequences, approximately 79% being singletons. The J gene is TRBJ2-3, the V gene TRBV5-1; no reliable D call. The TCR comes from a human donor with aplastic anemia. The sequenced sample was sorted CD4+, CD8+, or CD8+CD57+ T cells (not recorded which) from PBMCs. CDR3 in amino acids: CASSVTTGTGTQYF. The CDR3 DNA sequence: TGCGCCAGCAGCGTGACAACCGGCACCGGTACGCAGTATTTT.